The clone carrying this T cell receptor beta chain was found once. Its antigen is not known. The repertoire was sequenced with immunoSEQ multiplex PCR; TCRdb's copy has only in-frame clones and lacks some. Among 95,000 or so clones, roughly 89% were seen once, and the ten largest hold roughly 3.5%. CDR1 MNHEY and CDR2 SVGAGI come from the germline V gene. The CDR3 extends over 11 amino acids. V was trimmed by 6 bases and J by 8 bases, leaving 7 bases between them. The data originate from a study of T cell responses to AZD1222 COVID-19 vaccine. Overall study results and limits: Clonal diversity was possibly underestimated; the donors were predominantly white British and more often female. AZD1222 recipients seropositive at baseline numbered only six or seven.

The chain combines TRBV6-5 with TRBJ1-4; D remains unclear. Sample: peripheral blood, taken on day 0 of AZD1222 vaccination. This sequence originates from an adult in good health. CDR3 sequence: CASRGREKLFF. The DNA of the CDR3 is TGTGCCAGCAGGGGAAGGGAAAAACTGTTTTTT.